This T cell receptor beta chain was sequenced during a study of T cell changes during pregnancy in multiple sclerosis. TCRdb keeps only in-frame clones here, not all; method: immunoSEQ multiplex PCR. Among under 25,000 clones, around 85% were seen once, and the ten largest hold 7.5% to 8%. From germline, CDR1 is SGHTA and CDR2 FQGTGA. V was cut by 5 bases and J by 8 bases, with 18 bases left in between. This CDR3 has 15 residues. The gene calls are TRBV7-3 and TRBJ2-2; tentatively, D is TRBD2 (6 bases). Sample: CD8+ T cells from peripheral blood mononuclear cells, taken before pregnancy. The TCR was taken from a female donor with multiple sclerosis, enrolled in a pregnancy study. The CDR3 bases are TGTGCCAGCAGCCCGGGGTGGCTAGCGCGAGGGGAGCTGTTTTTT. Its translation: CASSPGWLARGELFF.